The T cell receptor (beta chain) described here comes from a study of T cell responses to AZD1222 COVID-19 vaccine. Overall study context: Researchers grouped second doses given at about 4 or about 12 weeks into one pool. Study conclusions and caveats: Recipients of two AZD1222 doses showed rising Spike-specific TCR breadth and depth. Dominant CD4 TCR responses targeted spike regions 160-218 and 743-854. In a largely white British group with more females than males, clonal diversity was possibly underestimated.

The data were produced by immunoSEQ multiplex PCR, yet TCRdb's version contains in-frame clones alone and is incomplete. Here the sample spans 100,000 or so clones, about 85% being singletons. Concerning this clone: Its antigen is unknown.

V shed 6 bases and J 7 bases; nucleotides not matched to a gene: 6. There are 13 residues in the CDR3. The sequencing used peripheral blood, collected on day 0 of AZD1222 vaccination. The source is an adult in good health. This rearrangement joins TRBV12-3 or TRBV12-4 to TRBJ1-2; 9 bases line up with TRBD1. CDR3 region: CASSSTGGRGYTF. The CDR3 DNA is TGTGCCAGCAGCTCTACAGGGGGCCGTGGCTACACCTTC.